Reported below is one T cell receptor (beta chain). Antigen: not known. A much larger clone differs by one base, so this may be a read error. V was trimmed by 2 bases and J by 6 bases, leaving 17 bases between them. CDR3 size: 15 residues. Germline CDR1 reads MNHEY; CDR2 reads SVGAGI. The data were obtained in a study of T-cell memory formation after mild COVID-19. The wider study: The two donors had largely donor-specific TCR clusters.

Study results and limitations: The finding that pre-infection memory included some responding clones suggested that cross-reactive memory joined. Second-wave clones that peaked on day 37 lacked confirmed SARS-CoV-2 specificity. Clones that contracted from day 15 to 85 had balanced CD4/CD8; later expanders were CD4+ biased.

One entry per CDR3 protein, called by TCRdb with MiXCR from the 5' RACE reads. The repertoire holds 250,000 to 350,000 distinct CDR3 sequences, with 15% to 20% as singletons. The material sequenced was PBMCs or a T cell subset sorted from them (not recorded which). The receptor comes from a man younger than 35 who had mild COVID-19 (a few samples of this study predate the infection). Cell type and time point are not known. The rearrangement uses TRBV6-5 and TRBJ2-7, with D tentatively TRBD1 or TRBD2 (6 bases each). The CDR3 loop reads CASSYVPGRGLEQYF. In DNA form, the CDR3 reads TGTGCCAGCAGTTACGTCCCGGGACGGGGGCTCGAGCAGTACTTC.